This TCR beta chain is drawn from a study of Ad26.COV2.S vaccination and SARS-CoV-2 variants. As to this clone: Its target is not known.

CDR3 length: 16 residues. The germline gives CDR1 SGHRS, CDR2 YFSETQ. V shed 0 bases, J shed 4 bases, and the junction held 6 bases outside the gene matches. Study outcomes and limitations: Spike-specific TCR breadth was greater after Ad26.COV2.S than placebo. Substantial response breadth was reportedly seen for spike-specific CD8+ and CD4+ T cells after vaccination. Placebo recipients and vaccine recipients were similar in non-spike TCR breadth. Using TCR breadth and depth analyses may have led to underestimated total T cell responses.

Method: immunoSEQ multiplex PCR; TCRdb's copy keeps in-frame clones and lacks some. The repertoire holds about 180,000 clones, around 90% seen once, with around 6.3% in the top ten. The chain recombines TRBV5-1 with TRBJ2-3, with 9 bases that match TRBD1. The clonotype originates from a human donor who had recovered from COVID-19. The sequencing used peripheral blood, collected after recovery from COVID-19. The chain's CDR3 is CASSLVTGGVADTQYF. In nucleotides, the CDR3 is TGCGCCAGCAGCTTGGTGACAGGGGGGGTCGCAGATACGCAGTATTTT.